The 25 T cell receptor beta chains listed next were all sequenced from one sample in a study of identical twins. TCRdb ran MiXCR on the 5' RACE reads and lists one entry per CDR3 protein. This sample has about 460,000 distinct CDR3 sequences, with approximately 15% found just once. This sample was shared with a second study, whose subject was yellow fever vaccine responses in identical twins.

Sequencing was done on a sample of CD4+ T cells sorted from blood. These receptors all come from a woman under 30 in good health.

This clonotype was observed at least ten times. This chain connects TRBV5-1 to TRBJ1-5; D gene uncertain. Germline V lookup: CDR1 SGHRS, CDR2 YFSETQ. Trimming shortened V by 0 bases and J by 2 bases, and 12 bases separated the two germline ends. This CDR3 is 16 amino acids long. The CDR3 region has the DNA TGCGCCAGCAGCTTGGGCGGCACCTACGGCAATCAGCCCCAGCATTTT. It is translated as CASSLGGTYGNQPQHF.

This clonotype was seen more than once but under ten times. This chain uses TRBV27 with TRBJ2-7; D is uncertain. The CDR3 runs to 14 residues. The V gene's germline CDR1 is MNHEY and CDR2 SMNVEV (reference sequence). The ends were cut back, 5 bases at V and 2 bases at J, with 13 bases in the middle. The CDR3 loop is CASSPAGPPYEQYF. For the CDR3, the DNA is TGTGCCAGCAGTCCCGCAGGTCCCCCCTACGAGCAGTACTTC.

This clonotype was found many times. This chain links TRBV10-3 with TRBJ2-7; D uncertain. The V end lost 1 base, the J end lost 7 bases, and 8 bases lay between the germline ends. Per germline, CDR1 ENHRY and CDR2 SYGVKD. This CDR3 is 12 amino acids long. The CDR3 DNA sequence: TGTGCCATCAGTGAGTTGAGGTCAGAGCAGTACTTC. This codes for CAISELRSEQYF.

This clonotype was found a few times. This chain links TRBV27 with TRBJ1-1; D is undetermined. Germline V gives CDR1 MNHEY, CDR2 SMNVEV (reference sequence). With 2 bases removed from V and 4 bases from J, the gap between germline ends came to 8 bases. This CDR3 spans 13 amino acids. In DNA, the CDR3 is TGTGCCAGCAGTTTAGCGGGGTTCACTGAAGCTTTCTTT. Amino acids: CASSLAGFTEAFF.

This clonotype was seen a few times. The rearrangement links TRBV2 to TRBJ2-3; D unclear. Between the trimmed V and J ends, which lost 4 bases and 8 bases, there was a span of 7 bases. The length of the CDR3 is 11 residues. Germline V gene data show CDR1 as SNHLY and CDR2 as FYNNEI. The CDR3 DNA reads as TGTGCCAGCAGTGGACTTCCTACGCAGTATTTT. It specifies CASSGLPTQYF.

This clonotype was recorded many times. The chain is built from TRBV20-1 and TRBJ1-2, with unresolved D. V was pared by 6 bases and J by 4 bases, with 15 bases between. The CDR3 covers 13 residues. Germline V gene lookup returns CDR1 DFQATT and CDR2 SNEGSKA (reference sequence). CDR3 loop: CSATDQVGYGYTF. In DNA, the CDR3 is TGCAGTGCCACCGACCAGGTGGGCTATGGCTACACCTTC.

This clonotype was detected many times. J is TRBJ2-2 and V is TRBV7-3; 10 positions match TRBD2. The CDR3 consists of 14 residues. Germline CDR1 SGHTA, CDR2 FQGTGA. V lost 3 bases to trimming and J lost 13 bases; unmatched junction nucleotides: 8. The CDR3 loop is CASSFLAGGQVLFF. The CDR3 DNA sequence: TGTGCCAGCAGCTTTTTAGCGGGGGGCCAGGTGCTGTTTTTT.

In this sample, this clonotype turned up many times. The chain couples TRBV29-1 to TRBJ2-7; D could derive from TRBD1 or TRBD2 (7 bases each). Germline lookup yields CDR1 SQVTM and CDR2 ANQGSEA. The length of the CDR3 is 13 residues. Trimming removed 7 bases at V and 2 bases at J, with 15 bases between. Here the CDR3 DNA reads TGCAGCGCGGCGCAGGGGGGGCCCTACGAGCAGTACTTC. It specifies CSAAQGGPYEQYF.

This rearrangement joins TRBV6-1 to TRBJ2-7; 10 bases are a match to TRBD1. Germline CDR1 and CDR2: MNHNS and SASEGT. The CDR3 loop spans 16 amino acids. V trimming: 6 bases; J trimming: 1 base; junction bases outside the gene matches: 9. DNA of the CDR3: TGTGCCAGCAGACTGGGGACAGGGGCCGATTCCTACGAGCAGTACTTC. This codes for CASRLGTGADSYEQYF.

Only a few counts were recorded for this clonotype. CDR3 coding DNA: TGTGCCATCAGACCAGTCGGTTCCTACGAGCAGTACTTC. It yields the protein CAIRPVGSYEQYF. V is TRBV10-3 and J is TRBJ2-7; D is unresolved. The germline V and J ends were trimmed by 6 bases and 1 base, with 10 bases remaining between them. CDR1 is ENHRY, CDR2 SYGVKD, per germline. The CDR3 runs to 13 residues.

In DNA, the CDR3 is TGCAGCGTTGTGGCCCCAGGGCGACAAGAGACCCAGTACTTC. It is translated as CSVVAPGRQETQYF. The V call is TRBV29-1, the J call TRBJ2-5; D is perhaps TRBD1 (5 bases). The CDR3 totals 14 residues. The V end was cut by 4 bases, the J end by 2 bases, with 14 bases between. In germline, CDR1 is SQVTM, CDR2 ANQGSEA. Combining the CDR3 with reference TRBV29-1 and TRBJ2-5 gives the whole variable domain SAVISQKPSRDICQRGTSLTIQCQVDSQVTMMFWYRQQPGQSLTLIATANQGSEATYESGFVIDKFPISRPNLTFSTLTVSNMSPEDSSIYLCSVVAPGRQETQYFGPGTRLLVL.

This clonotype was seen repeatedly, ten times or more. This rearrangement joins TRBV5-1 to TRBJ2-3, with TRBD1 matching 7 bases. The CDR3 is 15 residues long. V lost 4 bases and J lost 2; bases outside the gene matches: 7. The germline V gene encodes CDR1 SGHRS and CDR2 YFSETQ. The chain's CDR3 is CASSPLTGTTDTQYF. The CDR3, as DNA: TGCGCCAGCAGCCCCCTGACAGGGACCACAGATACGCAGTATTTT.

The chain recombines TRBV29-1 with TRBJ2-7; D is perhaps TRBD2 (6 bases). The CDR3 is made up of 14 amino acids. CDR1 SQVTM and CDR2 ANQGSEA come from the germline V gene. The V gene lost 5 bases and the J gene lost 2 bases, with 16 bases spanning the gap. CDR3 loop: CSVRAGTHPYEQYF. For the CDR3, the DNA is TGCAGCGTTCGCGCAGGGACTCACCCCTACGAGCAGTACTTC.

The V gene is TRBV6-2 or TRBV6-3, the J gene TRBJ1-4; D is unclear. Germline CDR1 reads MNHEY; CDR2 reads SVGEGT. Between the trimmed V and J ends, which lost 10 bases and 4 bases, there was a span of 16 bases. The CDR3 consists of 14 residues. The CDR3 reads CATQDGGINEKLFF. The CDR3 nucleotides are TGTGCCACTCAGGACGGCGGAATTAATGAAAAACTGTTTTTT.

This clonotype was counted a few times. A junction boundary mismatches the germline segment, possibly from a read error. This chain's CDR3 is CASSQASSALQW. For the CDR3, the DNA is TGCGCCAGCAGCCAAGCCTCATCGGCGTTACAGTGG. This sequence joins TRBV4-3 and TRBJ2-3; D not resolved. Per germline, CDR1 LGHNA and CDR2 YSLEER. The CDR3 has 12 residues.

CDR3 region: CASSQDFGGGREQFF. The CDR3 coding sequence is TGTGCCAGCAGCCAAGATTTCGGGGGAGGGCGAGAGCAGTTCTTC. This chain links TRBV3-1 with TRBJ2-1, with 7 bases that match TRBD2. CDR1 and CDR2 (germline): LGHDT, YNNKEL (reference sequence). CDR3 size: 15 residues. Trimming removed 0 bases from V and 10 bases from J; junction bases left unmatched: 9.

This clonotype was recorded a few times. The chain combines TRBV11-1 with TRBJ2-3; the match to TRBD2 covers 12 bases. Germline trimming cut 5 bases from V and 3 bases from J; bases unmatched to any gene: 6. This CDR3 spans 16 amino acids. Germline assignment: CDR1 SGHAT and CDR2 FQDESV (reference sequence). CDR3 DNA: TGTGCCAGCAGCATCTGGACTAGCGGGGATACAGATACGCAGTATTTT. It specifies CASSIWTSGDTDTQYF. The whole variable domain, remainder taken from reference TRBV11-1 and TRBJ2-3, is EAEVAQSPRYKITEKSQAVAFWCDPISGHATLYWYRQILGQGPELLVQFQDESVVDDSQLPKDRFSAERLKGVDSTLKIQPAELGDSAMYLCASSIWTSGDTDTQYFGPGTRLTVL.

This clonotype has more than one count but fewer than ten. The rearrangement joins TRBV7-2 to TRBJ2-3, with no clear D. V lost 1 base, J lost 4 bases, and 9 bases lay in between. Germline V gene data show CDR1 as SGHTA and CDR2 as FQGNSA. CDR3 length: 14 amino acids. In nucleotides, the CDR3 is TGTGCCAGCAGCTTAGTATCAAGGGCAGATACGCAGTATTTT. Translating gives CASSLVSRADTQYF.

The gene calls are TRBV11-2 and TRBJ2-2; possibly TRBD1 for D (6 bases). V dropped 5 bases and J dropped 4 bases, with 17 bases sitting between them. The CDR3 runs to 16 residues. Germline CDR1 reads SGHAT; CDR2 reads FQNNGV. The CDR3 protein is CASSPRAQGFTGELFF. In DNA, the CDR3 is TGTGCCAGCAGCCCTAGGGCACAGGGATTCACCGGGGAGCTGTTTTTT.

This clonotype was recorded a few times. The V and J genes are TRBV3-1 and TRBJ2-2; unclear D gene. CDR1 is LGHDT and CDR2 is YNNKEL in the germline V gene (reference sequence). V lost 1 base and J lost 8, with 8 bases in between. The CDR3 totals 13 residues. For the CDR3, the DNA is TGTGCCAGCAGCCAAGTTCATGGTGGGGAGCTGTTTTTT. Translation gives CASSQVHGGELFF.

V usage is TRBV7-9 and J usage is TRBJ1-6, with no clear D. V was cut by 0 bases and J by 8 bases, with 8 bases left in between. Germline CDR1 reads SEHNR; CDR2 reads FQNEAQ (reference sequence). This CDR3 has 14 amino acids. The CDR3 DNA reads as TGTGCCAGCAGCTTAGCGCTAGTGGATTCACCCCTCCACTTT. Translation: CASSLALVDSPLHF. Full variable domain (rest looked up from reference TRBV7-9 and TRBJ1-6): DTGVSQNPRHKITKRGQNVTFRCDPISEHNRLYWYRQTLGQGPEFLTYFQNEAQLEKSRLLSDRFSAERPKGSFSTLEIQRTEQGDSAMYLCASSLALVDSPLHFGNGTRLTVT.

The chain is built from TRBV27 and TRBJ2-6, with TRBD2 matching over 15 bases. Germline values: CDR1 MNHEY, CDR2 SMNVEV (reference sequence). The CDR3 loop spans 21 amino acids. The junction had 12 bases not matched to a gene; V was cut back by 2 bases and J by 4 bases. CDR3 nucleotides: TGTGCCAGCAGTTTACGGAGGACTAGCGGGAGGGATCTGGGAGGGGCCAACGTCCTGACTTTC. Translated: CASSLRRTSGRDLGGANVLTF. The full variable domain, its missing parts supplied by reference TRBV27 and TRBJ2-6, is EAQVTQNPRYLITVTGKKLTVTCSQNMNHEYMSWYRQDPGLGLRQIYYSMNVEVTDKGDVPEGYKVSRKEKRNFPLILESPSPNQTSLYFCASSLRRTSGRDLGGANVLTFGAGSRLTVL.

The chain couples TRBV10-3 to TRBJ2-7, with a possible D match to TRBD1 (6 bases). V shed 5 bases and J shed 0 bases, with 26 bases lying between them. The germline V gene encodes CDR1 ENHRY and CDR2 SYGVKD. The CDR3 length is 19 residues. The CDR3 protein is CAISTGPPSWGLTSYEQYF. CDR3 nucleotides: TGTGCCATCAGTACTGGCCCCCCCTCCTGGGGGCTAACCTCCTACGAGCAGTACTTC.

This clonotype was seen more than once but under ten times. As the CDR3 is not closed by the conserved phenylalanine or tryptophan, this likely results from a read error. Because the CDR3's place on the DNA is in doubt, the DNA is left out and the CDR3 is given as listed by TCRdb. The J gene is TRBJ2-3, the V gene TRBV7-9; no DNA check was done on the table's D call, TRBD2. Germline CDR1 reads SEHNR; CDR2 reads FQNEAQ (reference sequence). The CDR3 extends over 11 residues, inclusive of both ends. CDR3 sequence: CASSLPGLLEV.

This rearrangement joins TRBV20-1 to TRBJ2-5; 9 bases line up with TRBD1. Germline CDR1 DFQATT, CDR2 SNEGSKA (reference sequence). CDR3 length: 12 amino acids. CDR3 coding DNA: TGCAGCCCGGGACAGGGAGGAGAGACCCAGTACTTC. Translated: CSPGQGGETQYF.